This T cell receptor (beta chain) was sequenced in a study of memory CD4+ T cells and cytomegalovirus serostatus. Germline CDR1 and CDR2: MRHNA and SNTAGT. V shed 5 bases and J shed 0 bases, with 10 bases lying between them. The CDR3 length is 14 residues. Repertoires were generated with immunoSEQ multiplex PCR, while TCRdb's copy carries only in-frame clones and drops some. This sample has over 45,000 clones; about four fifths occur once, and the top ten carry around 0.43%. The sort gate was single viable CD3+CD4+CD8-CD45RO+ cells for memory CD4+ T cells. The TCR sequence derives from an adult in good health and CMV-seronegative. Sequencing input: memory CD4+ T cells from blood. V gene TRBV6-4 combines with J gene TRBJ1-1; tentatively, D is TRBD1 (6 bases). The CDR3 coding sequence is TGTGCCAGCAGTAGACAGGTTATGAACACTGAAGCTTTCTTT. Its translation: CASSRQVMNTEAFF.